The 23 T cell receptor beta chains given below trace back to one sample, sequenced in a study of T-cell reconstitution after alpha-beta-depleted transplantation in children. Preparation of the TCRbeta library involved a method that used unique molecular identifiers. TCRdb re-called the PCR reads with MiXCR, one entry per CDR3 protein. The sample has almost 400,000 distinct CDR3 sequences; roughly 22% are singletons. This sample comprised PBMCs from the stem cell graft donor, obtained from the stem cell graft. All receptors come from a human donor who donated a stem cell graft to a child with acute myeloid leukemia.

Ten or more counts support this clonotype. The chain carries TRBV12-3 or TRBV12-4 and TRBJ1-2; 7 bases line up with TRBD1. The J segment lost 8 bases and the V segment lost 6 bases, leaving 9 bases of the junction unmatched. This CDR3 has 13 amino acids. The DNA of the CDR3 is TGTGCCAGCAGCCCAGACAGGGCGGGAGGCTACACCTTC. It translates to CASSPDRAGGYTF.

This clonotype was found a few times. The V and J genes are TRBV12-3 or TRBV12-4 and TRBJ1-5; D remains unclear. V was shortened by 7 bases and J by 6 bases, with 10 bases between the two germline ends. This CDR3 has 12 amino acids. The CDR3 reads CASTFRSQPQHF. The CDR3 DNA sequence: TGTGCCAGCACCTTTAGAAGTCAGCCCCAGCATTTT.

This clonotype was observed at least ten times. The chain carries TRBV29-1 and TRBJ1-3; D is ambiguous. The germline V gene has CDR1 SQVTM and CDR2 ANQGSEA. The ends were cut back, 8 bases at V and 2 bases at J, with 22 bases in the middle. This CDR3 spans 16 amino acids. CDR3 protein: CSIGNGPLSPGNTIYF. Written as DNA, the CDR3 is TGCAGCATCGGGAACGGACCACTCTCGCCTGGAAACACCATATATTTT.

At least ten counts were recorded for this clonotype. In nucleotides, the CDR3 is TGTGCCAGCAGCCAGGAGCGGGAGGATCATGAGCAGTTCTTC. Protein sequence: CASSQEREDHEQFF. The genes are TRBV7-2 and TRBJ2-1; 9 bases are a match to TRBD2. The CDR3 has 14 residues. J was trimmed by 8 bases and V by 5 bases; bases with no gene match: 7. CDR1 is SGHTA and CDR2 is FQGNSA in the germline V gene.

The chain joins TRBV24-1 to TRBJ2-1, with D unresolved. Trimming cost V 4 bases and J 0 bases, with 12 bases left between them. The CDR3 contains 16 residues. Germline V gene lookup returns CDR1 KGHDR and CDR2 SFDVKD. CDR3 amino acids: CATSEAGVSSYNEQFF. For the CDR3, the DNA is TGTGCCACCAGTGAGGCTGGCGTGAGCTCCTACAATGAGCAGTTCTTC.

This clonotype occurred a few times. This rearrangement joins TRBV28 to TRBJ1-2; a weak D match, TRBD1 (6 bases). From germline, CDR1 is MDHEN and CDR2 SYDVKM. V was clipped by 0 bases and J by 6 bases, with 8 bases between them. This CDR3 has 13 residues. CDR3: CASSLWGGNGYTF. The CDR3 DNA sequence: TGTGCCAGCAGTTTATGGGGGGGCAATGGCTACACCTTC.

This chain uses TRBV6-1 with TRBJ2-3; TRBD1 or TRBD2 may be the D gene (6 bases each). Germline CDR1 MNHNS, CDR2 SASEGT. This CDR3 has 14 residues. Trimming took 7 bases from V and 4 from J, leaving 15 bases between them. Written as DNA, the CDR3 is TGTGCCAGCAATCATCCGGGGGCCTCAGATACGCAGTATTTT. This encodes CASNHPGASDTQYF.

V and J are TRBV5-1 and TRBJ2-1, with 7 nucleotides matching TRBD2. The CDR3 has 15 amino acids. V gave up 4 bases and J gave up 7 bases; unmatched junction bases: 11. In germline, CDR1 is SGHRS, CDR2 YFSETQ. CDR3 DNA: TGCGCCAGCAGCCTGAGCGGGAAGCCGGAGAATGAGCAGTTCTTC. It is translated as CASSLSGKPENEQFF.

This clonotype has more than one count but fewer than ten. The CDR3 nucleotides are TGTGCCAGCAGCCAAGAGGTCGGACTAGCGGGTTACAATGAGCAGTTCTTC. Translation gives CASSQEVGLAGYNEQFF. The chain joins TRBV3-1 to TRBJ2-1, with 11 nucleotides matching TRBD2. V was clipped by 0 bases and J by 4 bases; unmatched bases: 5. CDR3 length: 17 amino acids. From germline, CDR1 is LGHDT and CDR2 YNNKEL (reference sequence).

V usage is TRBV12-3 or TRBV12-4 and J usage is TRBJ1-5, with unresolved D. Deletions cut 3 bases from V and 3 bases from J, with 9 bases between. The CDR3 sequence is 14 residues long. The CDR3 nucleotides read TGTGCCAGCAGTTTTCGGGCCAACAATCAGCCCCAGCATTTT. The encoded protein is CASSFRANNQPQHF.

This clonotype was observed a few times. The chain combines TRBV24-1 with TRBJ2-7, with 7 nucleotides matching TRBD1. The germline V gene has CDR1 KGHDR and CDR2 SFDVKD. The junction had 12 bases not matched to a gene; V was cut back by 12 bases and J by 2 bases. The CDR3 is made up of 14 amino acids. The CDR3 sequence: CAPHTCDRAYEQYF. The CDR3 DNA reads TGTGCCCCCCACACCTGTGACAGGGCCTACGAGCAGTACTTC.

The rearrangement joins TRBV18 to TRBJ2-1; 10 bases are a match to TRBD2. Germline loops: CDR1 KGHSH, CDR2 LQKENI. The CDR3 is made up of 14 amino acids. With 8 bases clipped from V and 5 bases from J, the junction kept 6 bases outside the gene matches. The DNA for the CDR3 is TGTGCCAGCATGAGCGGGAGGGCCAACAATGAGCAGTTCTTC. Translation gives CASMSGRANNEQFF.

This clonotype was picked up many times. The J gene is TRBJ2-7, the V gene TRBV29-1; no clear D. V was clipped by 4 bases and J by 7 bases, with 17 bases between them. The CDR3 length is 13 residues. Germline V gene data show CDR1 as SQVTM and CDR2 as ANQGSEA. The CDR3: CSVVGAQSGEQYF. In DNA form, the CDR3 reads TGCAGCGTTGTTGGCGCCCAGAGTGGGGAGCAGTACTTC.

The J gene is TRBJ2-7, the V gene TRBV7-9; TRBD2 is a possible D gene (6 bases). The ends were cut back, 1 base at V and 4 bases at J, with 17 bases in the middle. The germline V gene encodes CDR1 SEHNR and CDR2 FQNEAQ (reference sequence). The CDR3 totals 16 residues. DNA of the CDR3: TGTGCCAGCAGCTTAGTTTTAACTCGGGACTTATACGAGCAGTACTTC. Protein: CASSLVLTRDLYEQYF.

The gene calls are TRBV4-1 and TRBJ2-3; 7 bases align to TRBD1. From germline, CDR1 is MGHRA and CDR2 YSYEKL. V shed 2 bases, J shed 2 bases, and the junction held 4 bases outside the gene matches. The CDR3 extends over 15 amino acids. CDR3 in amino acids: CASSQSTGTTDTQYF. CDR3 DNA: TGCGCCAGCAGCCAATCGACAGGGACCACAGATACGCAGTATTTT.

In its sample, this clonotype was seen many times. V and J are TRBV20-1 and TRBJ2-1; 13 bases fit TRBD2. V was clipped by 4 bases and J by 7 bases; unmatched bases: 10. CDR3 length equals 16 residues. CDR1 and CDR2 (germline): DFQATT, SNEGSKA (reference sequence). Here the CDR3 DNA reads TGCAGTGCTATAAAGGGGGGACTAGCGGGATCGAATGAGCAGTTCTTC. It yields the protein CSAIKGGLAGSNEQFF.

This clonotype was recorded a few times. The chain couples TRBV28 to TRBJ2-1; 15 bases agree with TRBD2. The CDR3 spans 19 residues. Germline CDR1 reads MDHEN; CDR2 reads SYDVKM. V was pared by 3 bases and J by 5 bases, with 11 bases of the junction left unmatched. CDR3 bases: TGTGCCAGCAGTTTCGTGGGGACTAGCGGGAGGACAGTCCACAATGAGCAGTTCTTC. Amino acids: CASSFVGTSGRTVHNEQFF.

In DNA, the CDR3 is TGCGCCAGCAGCCAACCCCCGGGAGGACAGGCCTACGAGCAGTACTTC. Its protein product is CASSQPPGGQAYEQYF. The genes are TRBV4-1 and TRBJ2-7, with D tentatively TRBD1 or TRBD2 (7 bases each). This CDR3 region has 16 residues. Trimming shortened V by 2 bases and J by 2 bases, and 16 bases separated the two germline ends. Germline V gives CDR1 MGHRA, CDR2 YSYEKL.

This clonotype was counted at least ten times. The chain uses TRBV20-1 and TRBJ1-3; D call uncertain. The CDR3 is 13 residues long. Looked up from germline, CDR1 is DFQATT and CDR2 is SNEGSKA (reference sequence). Trimming took off 5 bases at V and 5 bases at J, with 13 bases between the two ends. The CDR3 nucleotides read TGCAGTGCTCCTGGGAGCGGTCGAAACACCATATATTTT. The encoded protein is CSAPGSGRNTIYF.

This clonotype was counted once. The DNA for the CDR3 is TGTGCCAGCAGCCAAGCTGGGAGGAAGAACACCGGGGAGCTGTTTTTT. Translated, it gives CASSQAGRKNTGELFF. J is TRBJ2-2 and V is TRBV3-1; possibly TRBD2 for D (6 bases). Germline V lookup: CDR1 LGHDT, CDR2 YNNKEL (reference sequence). CDR3 size: 16 residues. The V gene lost 1 base and the J gene lost 1 base, with 10 bases spanning the gap.

The chain links TRBV5-1 to TRBJ2-3, with 11 nucleotides matching TRBD2. The CDR3 is 16 residues long. Germline V gene sequence: CDR1 SGHRS, CDR2 YFSETQ. V shed 4 bases, J shed 0 bases, and the junction held 4 bases outside the gene matches. Written as DNA, the CDR3 is TGCGCCAGCAGCGCGAGACTAGCGGGGAGCACAGATACGCAGTATTTT. As protein: CASSARLAGSTDTQYF.

This clonotype was counted many times. The chain's CDR3 is CSARGGALNTEAFF. DNA of the CDR3: TGCAGTGCTAGGGGGGGGGCCCTGAACACTGAAGCTTTCTTT. This chain joins TRBV20-1 and TRBJ1-1; D possibly corresponds to TRBD1 (6 bases). The germline CDR1 and CDR2 sequences are DFQATT and SNEGSKA (reference sequence). V lost 3 bases to trimming and J lost 0 bases, with 11 bases between them. CDR3 length: 14 residues.

This clonotype has only a few counts. The chain employs TRBV5-6 and TRBJ2-2; TRBD2 aligns across 10 bases. Germline loops: CDR1 SGHDT, CDR2 YYEEEE. The junction had 5 bases not matched to a gene; V was cut back by 2 bases and J by 4 bases. The CDR3 consists of 16 residues. Here the CDR3 DNA reads TGTGCCAGCAGCTTCGGTCTAGCGGGAGCCACCGGGGAGCTGTTTTTT. Amino acid sequence: CASSFGLAGATGELFF.